The subject of this entry is one TCR beta chain. This clonotype was seen many times. This clone's antigen is unknown. No qualities accompany the bases; no much larger clone lies one base away. This entry comes from a study of T-cell memory formation after mild COVID-19 (dated by TCRdb to 2020 to 2022). Regarding the research as a whole: Most TCR sequence clusters were specific to one of the two donors. In two donors, T-cell clones that expanded and contracted after mild COVID-19 were followed by sequencing TCRalpha and TCRbeta repertoires longitudinally. The cohort comprised two young, previously healthy adult volunteers, one female and one male. Summary of the overall study and its limitations: Contracting CD4+ clones appeared mostly in the CM and EM memory subsets, whereas CD8+ clones were enriched in EMRA. Only a couple of mild cases were covered by the study, and larger cohorts that include severe cases with pre-infection samples were considered necessary. Some responding clones were detected in pre-infection memory, suggesting pre-existing cross-reactive memory T cells joined the SARS-CoV-2 response. From day 15 to 85, contracting clones showed balanced CD4/CD8 phenotypes, whereas a second wave of clones that expanded from day 15 to 37 leaned towards CD4+. The second-wave clones that peaked on day 37 were not confirmed to be SARS-CoV-2 specific.

Sequencing used an Illumina NovaSeq 6000. TCRalpha and TCRbeta cDNA libraries were built by 5'RACE with constant-segment primers, adding sample barcodes and unique molecular identifiers. Trizol reagent was used to extract RNA from every sample. Amplification of the libraries took two PCR steps, and the second step added a second sample barcode plus Illumina TruSeq adapters. Sequencing of the libraries was done on an Illumina NovaSeq, producing 2 x 150 bp paired-end reads. Per the original workflow: Reads were demultiplexed and collapsed into UMI-guided consensus sequences with migec v1.2.7. Using mixcr v2.1.11, the UMI consensuses were aligned to TRA and TRB V and J templates and assembled into clonotypes. Clonotypes were classified as expanded or contracted when called significant by both edgeR and NoisET, with noise models trained on biological replicates. edgeR calls used a false discovery rate-adjusted p below 0.01 and a log2 fold-change threshold of 1. As an exploratory analysis of dynamics, max-normalized trajectories of the 1000 most abundant clonotypes were examined with PCA combined with hierarchical clustering. Each responding clone was given a CD4 or CD8 phenotype based on the CD4+ and CD8+ repertoires, which had been sequenced separately. Using fastp trimming at Q25 and MiXCR clonotype assembly, TCRdb reanalyzed the public sequencing data and kept in-frame beta chains. One record per CDR3 amino acid sequence lists the most common genes and DNA. The V and J calls here are based on TCRdb, not the publication. A total of approximately 40,000 distinct CDR3 sequences appear in this sample, 9.5% to 12% of them only once. The leading ten clones occupy 25% to 35% of the sample.

PBMCs were isolated by Ficoll-Paque density gradient centrifugation. V is pared back by 1 base and J by 6 bases, with 9 bases lying between the germline termini. The CDR3 runs 13 amino acids, cysteine and phenylalanine included. The retained sequence is limited to the CDR3, 39 bases, with the frame set at the first base. Reading the germline V gene (reference sequence) gives CDR1 LNHNV and CDR2 YYDKDF. This TCR derives from a man in his late teens or twenties who had mild COVID-19 (a few samples of this study predate the infection). The sample titles of this study are shuffled in the database, so cell type and time point are left out; the donor was told from shared clones. The sample consisted of PBMCs or a T cell subset sorted from them (not recorded which). This sequence uses TRBV15 and TRBJ1-2, with no confident D gene call. At the DNA level, the sequence is TGTGCCACCAGCAGAGGGACGGAAGATGGCTACACCTTC. Translated, it gives CATSRGTEDGYTF.